Described below is a single T cell receptor beta chain sequence and its context. What it recognizes is unknown. TCRdb keeps only in-frame clones here, not all; method: immunoSEQ multiplex PCR. This table has some 300,000 clones, around 84% appearing once. The data stem from a study of Ad26.COV2.S vaccination and SARS-CoV-2 variants. Looking at the study overall: Dosing was one shot or two shots 56 days apart. Study findings and constraints: Estimates derived from TCR breadth and depth analyses may have underestimated total T cell responses.

Treatment: around 19 received Ad26.COV2.S at low or high dose, single or two shots; about 5 received placebo; per-sample allocation not given. Samples came from day 63 after the first vaccine or placebo injection. Within Boston, the person who donated was an adult of 18-55 years. With 1 base clipped from V and 3 bases from J, the junction kept 9 bases outside the gene matches. Germline CDR1 MGHRA, CDR2 YSYEKL. This CDR3 spans 16 amino acids. The receptor was derived from a person aged 18-60 years who received the Ad26.COV2.S COVID-19 vaccine or a placebo. The rearrangement uses TRBV4-1 and TRBJ2-7; 7 nucleotides match TRBD2. The sequencing used peripheral blood, collected in a trial of Ad26.COV2.S vaccine versus placebo. Here the CDR3 DNA reads TGCGCCAGCAGCCAAGGAGGGGTGGGAGGGATCTACGAGCAGTACTTC. The encoded protein is CASSQGGVGGIYEQYF.